This T cell receptor beta chain came from a study of cytomegalovirus exposure and HLA in healthy donors. Whole-study findings and limits: Segments of the TCR beta V type were, in most cases, productive about 87% or about 30% of the time in an earlier analysis. Later work found that TCR association rates differed between HLA loci; DRB1 had the most and HLA-C the fewest.

Nominally healthy donors were sampled, though unrecorded immune exposures were likely. Germline V gene sequence: CDR1 SGHRS, CDR2 YFSETQ. The CDR3 contains 13 residues. Trimming shortened V by 4 bases and J by 1 base, and 9 bases separated the two germline ends. Details on this clone: Its antigen is unidentified.

The PCR employed 60 Vbeta primers together with 13 Jbeta primers. Libraries were prepared by immunoSEQ multiplex PCR; TCRdb keeps only in-frame clonotypes and omits some of them. The sample carries about 200,000 clones, about 82% recorded once. The sample comprised PBMCs. This chain joins TRBV5-1 and TRBJ2-7, with D possibly being TRBD2 (6 bases). The sequence came from a man aged 25-40 years in good health and CMV-seronegative. This CDR3 reads CASSTGGSYEQYF. The DNA of the CDR3 is TGCGCCAGCAGCACTGGAGGGTCCTACGAGCAGTACTTC.